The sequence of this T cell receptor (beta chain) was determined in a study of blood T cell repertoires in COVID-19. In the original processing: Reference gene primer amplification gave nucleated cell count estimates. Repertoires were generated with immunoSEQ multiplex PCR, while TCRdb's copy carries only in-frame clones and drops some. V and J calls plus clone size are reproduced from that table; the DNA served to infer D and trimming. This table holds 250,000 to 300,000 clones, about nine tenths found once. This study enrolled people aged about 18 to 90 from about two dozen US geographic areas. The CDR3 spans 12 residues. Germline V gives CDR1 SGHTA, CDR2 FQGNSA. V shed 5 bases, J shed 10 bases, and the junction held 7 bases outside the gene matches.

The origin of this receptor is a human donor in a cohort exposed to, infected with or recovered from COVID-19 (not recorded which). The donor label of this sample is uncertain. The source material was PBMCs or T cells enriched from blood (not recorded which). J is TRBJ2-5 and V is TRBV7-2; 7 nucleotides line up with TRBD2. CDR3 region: CASSLDGEGQYF. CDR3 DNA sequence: TGTGCCAGCAGCCTCGACGGGGAGGGCCAGTACTTC.